The present T cell receptor (beta chain) was sequenced within a study of shared clonotypes between healthy human individuals. Trimming removed 8 bases from V and 4 bases from J; junction bases left unmatched: 13. CDR1 and CDR2 (germline): LGHNT, FRNRAP. The CDR3 extends over 16 amino acids. CD45RO-negative, CCR7-selected cells formed the naive CD8 fraction, which excluded terminally differentiated effector memory CD45RA+ cells. The assay was immunoSEQ multiplex PCR, and TCRdb's table has in-frame clones only and misses some. The sample holds 750,000 to 1,000,000 clones; 90% to 95% are singletons and the top ten take approximately 25%.

Material for sequencing was naive CD8+ T cells sorted from blood. This sequence originates from a man aged 25-40 years in good health. This sequence joins TRBV12-5 and TRBJ1-1, with TRBD1 identical over 10 bases. The CDR3 DNA is TGTGCTAGTTCCCTTGCGACAGGGGGCTACGTCACTGAAGCTTTCTTT. Amino acids: CASSLATGGYVTEAFF.